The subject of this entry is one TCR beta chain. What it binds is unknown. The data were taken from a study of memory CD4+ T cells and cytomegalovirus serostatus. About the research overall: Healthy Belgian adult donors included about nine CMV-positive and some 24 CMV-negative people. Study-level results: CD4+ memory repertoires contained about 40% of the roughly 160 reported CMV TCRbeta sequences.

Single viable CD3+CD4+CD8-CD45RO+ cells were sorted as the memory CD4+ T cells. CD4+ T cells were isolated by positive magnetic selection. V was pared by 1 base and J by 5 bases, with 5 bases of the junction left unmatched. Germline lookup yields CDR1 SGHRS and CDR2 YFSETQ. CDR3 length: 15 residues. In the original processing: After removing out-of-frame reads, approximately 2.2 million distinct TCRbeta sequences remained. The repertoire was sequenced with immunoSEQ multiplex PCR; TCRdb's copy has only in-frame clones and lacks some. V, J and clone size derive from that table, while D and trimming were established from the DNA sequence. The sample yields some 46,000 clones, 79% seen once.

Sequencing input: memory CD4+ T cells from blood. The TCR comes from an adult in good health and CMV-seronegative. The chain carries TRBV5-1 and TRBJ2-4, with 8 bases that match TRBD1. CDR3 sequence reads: CASSLSGTGENIQYF. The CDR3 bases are TGCGCCAGCAGCTTGTCCGGGACAGGAGAAAACATTCAGTACTTC.